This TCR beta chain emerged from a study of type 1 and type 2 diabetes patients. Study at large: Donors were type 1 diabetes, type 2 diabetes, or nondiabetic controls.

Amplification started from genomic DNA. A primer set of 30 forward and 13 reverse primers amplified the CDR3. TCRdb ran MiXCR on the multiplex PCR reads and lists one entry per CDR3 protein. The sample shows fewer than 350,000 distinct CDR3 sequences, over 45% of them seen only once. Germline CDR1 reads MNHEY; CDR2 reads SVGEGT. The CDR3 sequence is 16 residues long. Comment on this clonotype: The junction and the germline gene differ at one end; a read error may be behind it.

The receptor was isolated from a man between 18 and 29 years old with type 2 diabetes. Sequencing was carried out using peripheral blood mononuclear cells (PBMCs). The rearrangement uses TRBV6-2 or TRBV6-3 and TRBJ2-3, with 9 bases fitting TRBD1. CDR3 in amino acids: CASSLGQGSGTDTQYF. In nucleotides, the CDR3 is TGCGCCAGCAGCTTGGGACAGGGTAGTGGGACAGATACGCAGTATTTT.